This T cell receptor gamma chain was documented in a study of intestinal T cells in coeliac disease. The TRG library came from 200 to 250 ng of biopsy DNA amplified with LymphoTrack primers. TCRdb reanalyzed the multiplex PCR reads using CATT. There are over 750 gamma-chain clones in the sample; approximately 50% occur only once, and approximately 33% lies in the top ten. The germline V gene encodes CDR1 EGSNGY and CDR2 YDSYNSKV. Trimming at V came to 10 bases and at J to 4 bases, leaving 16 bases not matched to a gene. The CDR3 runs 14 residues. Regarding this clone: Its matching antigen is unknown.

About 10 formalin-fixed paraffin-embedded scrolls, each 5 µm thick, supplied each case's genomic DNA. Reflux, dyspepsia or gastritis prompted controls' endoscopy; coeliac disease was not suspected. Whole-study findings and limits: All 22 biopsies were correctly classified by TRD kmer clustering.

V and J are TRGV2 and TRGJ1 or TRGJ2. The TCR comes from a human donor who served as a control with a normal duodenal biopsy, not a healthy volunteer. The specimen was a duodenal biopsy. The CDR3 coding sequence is TGTGCCACTGGGACGGGCCTGCTCTATTATAAGAAACTCTTT. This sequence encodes CATGTGLLYYKKLF.